This T cell receptor (beta chain) stems from a study of cytomegalovirus exposure and HLA in healthy donors. On the study more broadly: Per a later analysis, the 666 first-cohort and fewer than 150 validation repertoires shared one platform. Whole-study results and caveats: Diagnosis of cytomegalovirus status made by the classifier reportedly showed high specificity and sensitivity. Most TCRs appeared rarely, but some public TCRs recurred in many donors. The authors listed 150 to 200 TCR beta chains as cytomegalovirus-associated.

With regard to this clone: Its antigen is as yet unknown.

Libraries were prepared by immunoSEQ multiplex PCR; TCRdb keeps only in-frame clonotypes and omits some of them. Of 70,000 to 75,000 clones listed, around 94% are singletons. The CDR3 runs 14 residues. V was clipped by 6 bases and J by 8 bases; unmatched bases: 8. Per germline, CDR1 MDHEN and CDR2 SYDVKM. Sequencing input: PBMCs. The chain has TRBV28 and TRBJ1-2, with 11 positions matching TRBD1. This receptor was identified in a woman aged 18-35 years in good health and CMV-seropositive. The CDR3 here is CASRPGQGARGYTF. The CDR3 DNA is TGTGCCAGCAGGCCCGGACAGGGGGCGAGGGGCTACACCTTC.